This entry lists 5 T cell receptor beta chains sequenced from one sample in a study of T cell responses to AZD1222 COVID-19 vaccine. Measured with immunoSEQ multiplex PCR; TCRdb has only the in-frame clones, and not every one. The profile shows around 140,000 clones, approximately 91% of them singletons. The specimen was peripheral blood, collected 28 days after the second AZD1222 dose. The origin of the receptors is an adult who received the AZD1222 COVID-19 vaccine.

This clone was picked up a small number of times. The CDR3 spells CASRRQSGGNTIYF. CDR3 bases: TGTGCCAGCAGGAGACAGTCTGGCGGAAACACCATATATTTT. This chain connects TRBV28 to TRBJ1-3; tentatively, D is TRBD1 (5 bases). Germline CDR1 MDHEN, CDR2 SYDVKM. CDR3 length: 14 residues. Trimming stripped 6 bases from V and 4 bases from J, with 13 bases between.

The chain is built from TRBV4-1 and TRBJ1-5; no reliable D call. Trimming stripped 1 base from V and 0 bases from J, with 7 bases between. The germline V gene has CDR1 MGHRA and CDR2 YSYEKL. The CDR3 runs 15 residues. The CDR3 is CASSQADDSNQPQHF. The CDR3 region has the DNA TGCGCCAGCAGCCAAGCGGATGATAGCAATCAGCCCCAGCATTTT.

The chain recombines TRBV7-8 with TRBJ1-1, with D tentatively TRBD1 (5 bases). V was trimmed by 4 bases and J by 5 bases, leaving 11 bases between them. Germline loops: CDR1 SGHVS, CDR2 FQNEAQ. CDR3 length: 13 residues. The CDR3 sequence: CASSSSRQTEAFF. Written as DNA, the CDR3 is TGTGCCAGCAGCTCCTCCCGACAGACTGAAGCTTTCTTT.

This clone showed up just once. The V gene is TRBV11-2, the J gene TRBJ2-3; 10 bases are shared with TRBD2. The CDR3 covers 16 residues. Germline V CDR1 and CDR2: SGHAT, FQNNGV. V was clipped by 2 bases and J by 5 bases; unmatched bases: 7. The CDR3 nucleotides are TGTGCCAGCAGCTTACTTGCTAGCGGGAGTATAGATACGCAGTATTTT. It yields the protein CASSLLASGSIDTQYF.

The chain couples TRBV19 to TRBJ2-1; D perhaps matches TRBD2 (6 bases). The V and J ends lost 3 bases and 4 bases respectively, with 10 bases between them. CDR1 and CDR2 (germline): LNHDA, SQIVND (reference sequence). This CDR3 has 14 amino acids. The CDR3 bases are TGTGCCAGTAGTATCGGGAGCCATTACAATGAGCAGTTCTTC. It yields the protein CASSIGSHYNEQFF.